The next 20 T cell receptor beta chains were all read from a single sample in a study of regulatory T cells in long-lasting Graves disease. Time point in this sample: newly diagnosed GD, antithyroid drugs for less than 3 months. From PBMCs, RNA was extracted and then used to make the TCR library. CDR3-region Arm-PCR and iRepertoire HTBI primers produced the TCR beta libraries. TCRdb re-called the multiplex PCR reads through MiXCR, storing one row per CDR3 protein. The sample lists hundreds of thousands of distinct CDR3 sequences, over 14% occurring once. In addition, the sample was reused for a study of T cells in Graves' hyperthyroidism and ophthalmopathy.

Sequencing was performed on peripheral blood mononuclear cells (PBMCs), taken at new diagnosis, from a patient treated with antithyroid drugs. These receptors were obtained from a woman between 40 and 50 years old with Graves disease.

The rearrangement joins TRBV11-3 to TRBJ2-2; 8 nucleotides agree with TRBD2. Germline assignment: CDR1 SGHNT and CDR2 YENEEA. CDR3 length equals 16 residues. V shed 5 bases, J shed 3 bases, and the junction held 8 bases outside the gene matches. CDR3 loop: CASSRVAGGYTGELFF. The CDR3 DNA reads TGTGCCAGCAGCCGGGTGGCGGGAGGATACACCGGGGAGCTGTTTTTT. The full variable domain, with the rest looked up from reference TRBV11-3 and TRBJ2-2, is EAGVVQSPRYKIIEKKQPVAFWCNPISGHNTLYWYLQNLGQGPELLIRYENEEAVDDSQLPKDRFSAERLKGVDSTLKIQPAELGDSAVYLCASSRVAGGYTGELFFGEGSRLTVL.

The sample holds a few counts of this clonotype. The V and J genes are TRBV5-4 and TRBJ1-6; D uncertain. The CDR3 sequence is 16 residues long. Trimming shortened V by 7 bases and J by 5 bases, and 19 bases separated the two germline ends. CDR1 and CDR2 from the germline V gene are SGHNT and YYREEE (reference sequence). The CDR3, as DNA: TGTGCCAGCGGCGAAGTTGGCCGGAACAATAATTCACCCCTCCACTTT. This encodes CASGEVGRNNNSPLHF.

This clonotype was counted many times. This chain uses TRBV24-1 with TRBJ2-3, with D possibly matching TRBD1 (7 bases). Germline V gives CDR1 KGHDR, CDR2 SFDVKD. Between the trimmed V and J ends, which lost 4 bases and 0 bases, there was a span of 10 bases. The CDR3 covers 15 residues. This CDR3 reads CATSEEGQSTDTQYF. In DNA, the CDR3 is TGTGCCACCAGTGAGGAGGGACAGAGCACAGATACGCAGTATTTT.

The chain is built from TRBV24-1 and TRBJ2-3; perhaps TRBD2 as D (7 bases). Germline CDR1 is KGHDR and CDR2 is SFDVKD. V was cut by 8 bases and J by 6 bases, with 17 bases left in between. This CDR3 is built from 14 residues. CDR3 protein: CATMTSTRGDTQYF. CDR3 DNA sequence: TGTGCCACCATGACTAGCACTAGGGGGGATACGCAGTATTTT.

This clonotype was detected a few times. The chain recombines TRBV5-1 with TRBJ2-7; TRBD1 matches at 7 bases. The ends lost 5 bases at V and 6 bases at J; junction bases unmatched: 8. This CDR3 is built from 13 residues. Looked up from germline, CDR1 is SGHRS and CDR2 is YFSETQ. This chain's CDR3 is CASRPGQTGEQYF. CDR3 in DNA: TGCGCCAGCAGGCCGGGACAGACCGGCGAGCAGTACTTC.

With regard to this clonotype: This may be a read error: a much more frequent sequence differs by one nucleotide. V is TRBV14 and J is TRBJ2-7; perhaps D is TRBD1 or TRBD2 (5 bases each). The germline V gene has CDR1 SGHDN and CDR2 FVKESK. This CDR3 is built from 14 residues. As DNA, the CDR3 is TGTGCCGGCAGCCACCGGGACCGACCCTACGAGCAGTACTTC. This encodes CAGSHRDRPYEQYF.

This clonotype was counted a few times. The rearrangement links TRBV6-5 to TRBJ1-6; maybe TRBD1 (6 bases). Germline loops: CDR1 MNHEY, CDR2 SVGAGI. V was clipped by 0 bases and J by 8 bases, with 11 bases between them. This CDR3 spans 15 amino acids. The CDR3 DNA reads as TGTGCCAGCAGTTACTCCTGGGGGGCCTATTCACCCCTCCACTTT. It is translated as CASSYSWGAYSPLHF.

This clonotype was counted many times. This chain joins TRBV5-5 and TRBJ2-3; the D gene is possibly TRBD1 (5 bases). The CDR3 has 15 amino acids. Trimming left V 2 bases short and J 2 bases short, with 12 bases between. Germline V gives CDR1 SGHKS, CDR2 YYEKEE (reference sequence). This CDR3 is CASSFSRVFTDTQYF. The CDR3 DNA reads as TGTGCCAGCAGCTTTAGCAGGGTCTTCACAGATACGCAGTATTTT. Based on the CDR3 plus reference TRBV5-5 and TRBJ2-3, the full variable domain is DAGVTQSPTHLIKTRGQQVTLRCSPISGHKSVSWYQQVLGQGPQFIFQYYEKEERGRGNFPDRFSARQFPNYSSELNVNALLLGDSALYLCASSFSRVFTDTQYFGPGTRLTVL.

The chain joins TRBV27 to TRBJ2-2; a possible D gene is TRBD1 (5 bases). Trimming pared 5 bases from V and 3 bases from J, leaving 13 bases between. This CDR3 region has 15 residues. CDR1 is MNHEY, CDR2 SMNVEV, per germline (reference sequence). The CDR3 sequence: CASSDLSRDTGELFF. The CDR3 DNA reads TGTGCCAGCAGTGATTTAAGCAGGGACACCGGGGAGCTGTTTTTT.

This clonotype has a handful of counts. This chain connects TRBV6-1 to TRBJ1-5; TRBD1 is a possible D gene (5 bases). Trimming shortened V by 4 bases and J by 0 bases, and 10 bases separated the two germline ends. CDR1 is MNHNS and CDR2 is SASEGT in the germline V gene. CDR3 size: 15 residues. The CDR3 protein is CASSAGLDSNQPQHF. The CDR3 nucleotides read TGTGCCAGCAGTGCGGGACTTGATAGCAATCAGCCCCAGCATTTT.

This clonotype was detected ten times or more. This sequence joins TRBV28 and TRBJ2-7; 10 bases align to TRBD2. CDR1 and CDR2 (germline): MDHEN, SYDVKM. V shed 6 bases, J shed 2 bases, and the junction held 4 bases outside the gene matches. This CDR3 comprises 14 residues. For the CDR3, the DNA is TGTGCCAGCAGGGCTAGCGGGAGAACCTACGAGCAGTACTTC. Encoded protein: CASRASGRTYEQYF.

The genes are TRBV15 and TRBJ1-3; D unclear. Trimming cost V 4 bases and J 8 bases, with 18 bases left between them. This CDR3 is built from 15 residues. Looked up from germline, CDR1 is LNHNV and CDR2 is YYDKDF (reference sequence). CDR3 region: CATSTEGGFWDTIYF. DNA for the CDR3: TGTGCCACCAGCACAGAAGGTGGATTTTGGGACACCATATATTTT.

The table lists this clonotype with a few counts. The J gene is TRBJ2-3, the V gene TRBV20-1; D tentatively fits TRBD1 or TRBD2 (5 bases each). The CDR3 has 15 amino acids. The V end was cut by 6 bases, the J end by 3 bases, with 19 bases between. In germline, CDR1 is DFQATT, CDR2 SNEGSKA (reference sequence). The CDR3 region has the DNA TGCAGTGCCGTAGACTTTGGGGGTGGGACAGATACGCAGTATTTT. Translating it yields CSAVDFGGGTDTQYF.

V usage is TRBV20-1 and J usage is TRBJ2-1; D gene unclear. V lost 1 base and J lost 12, with 19 bases in between. Germline V gives CDR1 DFQATT, CDR2 SNEGSKA (reference sequence). The CDR3 sequence is 14 residues long. For the CDR3, the DNA is TGCAGTGCTAGAGGCGTCCGACAAGCGAAAAGGCAGTTCTTC. Translation gives CSARGVRQAKRQFF.

This clonotype was detected ten times or more. The chain has TRBV28 and TRBJ2-1, with D possibly TRBD2 on 6 matching bases. V lost 6 bases to trimming and J lost 4 bases, with 28 bases between them. CDR1 is MDHEN, CDR2 SYDVKM, per germline. The CDR3 loop spans 19 amino acids. CDR3 DNA sequence: TGTGCCAGCAGCCACTGGGGTCCGGGGGAGCCACGTGAGTACAATGAGCAGTTCTTC. This codes for CASSHWGPGEPREYNEQFF.

This clonotype appeared a single time. A read error is likely here: a far larger clone is one base away. J is TRBJ2-5 and V is TRBV2, with 7 bases matching TRBD2. The DNA end is more similar to TRBJ2-7, so the J call may be wrong. The CDR3 runs to 13 residues. The germline CDR1 and CDR2 sequences are SNHLY and FYNNEI. CDR3 bases: TGTGCCAGCAGCGAGTGGGAGGGCTACGAGCAGTACTTC. Residues: CASSEWEGYEQYF.

CDR3 nucleotides: TGTGCCAGCAGTCTAGCGGGAGTGGGGCGGGATACGCAGTATTTT. Its protein is CASSLAGVGRDTQYF. The chain recombines TRBV5-4 with TRBJ2-3; TRBD2 matches 10 bases. J gave up 6 bases and V 5 bases, and 9 bases lay outside the gene matches. CDR3 length: 15 amino acids. Germline CDR1 SGHNT, CDR2 YYREEE (reference sequence).

Ten or more counts support this clonotype. This chain uses TRBV12-3 or TRBV12-4 with TRBJ2-7; 11 bases align to TRBD2. The CDR3 loop spans 13 amino acids. The V and J ends lost 3 bases and 5 bases, in that order; junction bases with no gene match: 0. In DNA form, the CDR3 reads TGTGCCAGCAGTTTGACTAGCGGGGACGAGCAGTACTTC. Translated: CASSLTSGDEQYF.

Remarks on this clonotype: At one boundary the junction diverges from the germline segment, which might be a read error. V gene TRBV12-3 or TRBV12-4 combines with J gene TRBJ2-7; D not resolved. CDR3 size: 15 residues. The CDR3 sequence: CANSPQTLRTYEQYF. CDR3 nucleotide sequence: TGTGCCAACAGTCCCCAGACACTTAGAACCTACGAGCAGTACTTC.

This clonotype was counted many times. V gene TRBV27 combines with J gene TRBJ1-4, with 9 nucleotides matching TRBD1. CDR3 size: 18 residues. Germline V lookup: CDR1 MNHEY, CDR2 SMNVEV (reference sequence). The V and J ends lost 5 bases and 0 bases, in that order; junction bases with no gene match: 10. The CDR3 loop is CASSSRTGAPATNEKLFF. CDR3 coding DNA: TGTGCCAGCAGTAGTCGGACAGGGGCTCCTGCAACTAATGAAAAACTGTTTTTT.